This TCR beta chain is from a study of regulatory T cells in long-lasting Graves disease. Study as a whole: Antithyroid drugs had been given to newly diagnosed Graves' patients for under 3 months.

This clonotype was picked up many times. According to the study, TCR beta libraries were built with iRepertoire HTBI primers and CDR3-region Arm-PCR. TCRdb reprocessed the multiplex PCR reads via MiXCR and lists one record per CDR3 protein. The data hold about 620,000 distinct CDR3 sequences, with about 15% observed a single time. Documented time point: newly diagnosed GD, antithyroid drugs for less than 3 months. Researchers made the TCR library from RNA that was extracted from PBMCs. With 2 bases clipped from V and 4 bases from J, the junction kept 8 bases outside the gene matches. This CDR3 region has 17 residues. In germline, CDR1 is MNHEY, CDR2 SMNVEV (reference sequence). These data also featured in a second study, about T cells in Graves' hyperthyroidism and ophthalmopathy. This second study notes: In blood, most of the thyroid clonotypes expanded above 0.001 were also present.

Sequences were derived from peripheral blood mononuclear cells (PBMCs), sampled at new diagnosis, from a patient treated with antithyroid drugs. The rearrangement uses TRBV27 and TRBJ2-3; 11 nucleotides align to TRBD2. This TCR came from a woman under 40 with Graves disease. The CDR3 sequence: CASSLRPTSGMADTQYF. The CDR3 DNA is TGTGCCAGCAGTTTACGCCCGACTAGCGGGATGGCAGATACGCAGTATTTT.